This T cell receptor (beta chain) was recovered during a study of blood T cells in healthy people across ages. V gave up 6 bases and J gave up 2 bases, with 7 bases separating them. The CDR3 covers 12 residues. Germline V lookup: CDR1 LNHDA, CDR2 SQIVND (reference sequence). Samples each had at least 6 micrograms of total RNA extracted. A J-beta primer mix and a sample-barcoded 5' primer were used in a second PCR of about 7 to 12 cycles. A minimum of 2.5 million CDR3-containing paired-end reads was obtained for each sample. One entry per CDR3 protein results from TCRdb running MiXCR on the 5' RACE reads. The profile covers approximately 1.5 million distinct CDR3 sequences, with approximately 39% appearing a single time and about 3.8% taken by the ten largest.

The V gene is TRBV19, the J gene TRBJ1-1, with D unclear. Sequencing used blood. The clonotype originates from a woman younger than 30 in good health. The CDR3 DNA is TGTGCCAGTAGAAAAGAAAACACTGAAGCTTTCTTT. Its translation: CASRKENTEAFF.